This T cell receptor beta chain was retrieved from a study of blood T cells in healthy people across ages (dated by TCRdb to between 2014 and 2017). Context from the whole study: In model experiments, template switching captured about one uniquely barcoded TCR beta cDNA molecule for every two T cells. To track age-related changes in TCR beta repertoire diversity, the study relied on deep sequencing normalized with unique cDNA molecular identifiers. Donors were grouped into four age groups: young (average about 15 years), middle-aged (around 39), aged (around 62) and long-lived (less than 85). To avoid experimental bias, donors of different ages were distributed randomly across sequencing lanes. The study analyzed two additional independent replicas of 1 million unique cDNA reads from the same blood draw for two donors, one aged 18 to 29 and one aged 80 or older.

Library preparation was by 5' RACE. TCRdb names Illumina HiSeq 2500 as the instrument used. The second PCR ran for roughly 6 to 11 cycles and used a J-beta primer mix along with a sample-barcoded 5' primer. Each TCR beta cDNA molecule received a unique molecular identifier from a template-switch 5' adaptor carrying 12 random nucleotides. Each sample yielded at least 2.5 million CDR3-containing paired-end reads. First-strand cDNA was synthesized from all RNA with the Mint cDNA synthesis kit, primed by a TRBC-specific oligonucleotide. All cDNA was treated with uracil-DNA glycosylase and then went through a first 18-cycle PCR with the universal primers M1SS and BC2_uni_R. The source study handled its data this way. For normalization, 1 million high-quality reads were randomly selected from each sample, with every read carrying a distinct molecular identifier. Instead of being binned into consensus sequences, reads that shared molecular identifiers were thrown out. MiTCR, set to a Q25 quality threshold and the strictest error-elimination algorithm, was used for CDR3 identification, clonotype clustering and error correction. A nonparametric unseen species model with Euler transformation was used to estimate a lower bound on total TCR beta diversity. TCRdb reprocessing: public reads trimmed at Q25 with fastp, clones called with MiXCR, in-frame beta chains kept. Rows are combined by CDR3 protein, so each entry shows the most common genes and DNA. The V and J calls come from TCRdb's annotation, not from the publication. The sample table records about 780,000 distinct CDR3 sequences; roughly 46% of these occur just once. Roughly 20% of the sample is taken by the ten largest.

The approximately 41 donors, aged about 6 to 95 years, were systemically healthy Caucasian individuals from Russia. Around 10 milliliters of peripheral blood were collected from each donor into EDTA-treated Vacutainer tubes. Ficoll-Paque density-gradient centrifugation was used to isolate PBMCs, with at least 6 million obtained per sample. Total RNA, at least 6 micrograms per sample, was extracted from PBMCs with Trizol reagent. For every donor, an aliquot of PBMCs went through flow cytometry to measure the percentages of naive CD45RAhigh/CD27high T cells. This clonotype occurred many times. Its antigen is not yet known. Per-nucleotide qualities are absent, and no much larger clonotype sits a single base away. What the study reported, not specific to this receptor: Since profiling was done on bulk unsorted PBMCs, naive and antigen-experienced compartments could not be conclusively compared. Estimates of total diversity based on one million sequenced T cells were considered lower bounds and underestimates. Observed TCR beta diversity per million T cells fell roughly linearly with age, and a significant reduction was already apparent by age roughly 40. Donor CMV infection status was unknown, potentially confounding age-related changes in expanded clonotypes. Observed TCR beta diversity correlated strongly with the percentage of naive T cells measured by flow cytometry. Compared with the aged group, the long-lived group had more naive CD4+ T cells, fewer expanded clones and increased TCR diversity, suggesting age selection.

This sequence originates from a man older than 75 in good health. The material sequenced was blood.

The CDR3 here reads CASQGISEYNEQFF. The nucleotide sequence is TGTGCCAGCCAGGGGATTTCGGAGTACAATGAGCAGTTCTTC. In this chain, TRBV14 is recombined with TRBJ2-1; perhaps TRBD1 is the D gene, with 6 bases matching. From its cysteine to its phenylalanine, the CDR3 spans 14 amino acids. Only CDR3 DNA is held: 42 bases, read in frame from base 1. V was cut back by 8 bases and J by 4 bases, leaving a gap of 15 bases between them. From a lookup of the germline V gene, CDR1 and CDR2 are SGHDN and FVKESK.